This is a list of T cell receptor beta chains from one sample in a study of OX40 agonist ivuxolimab in advanced cancers. The protocol was immunoSEQ multiplex PCR, while the TCRdb copy is restricted to in-frame clones and leaves out a portion. The profile shows 45,000 to 55,000 clones, 85% to 95% of them singletons. The source was CD4+ or CD8+ T cells sorted from blood, collected in a trial of the OX40 agonist ivuxolimab. The receptors originated from an adult with an advanced solid tumor such as melanoma, head and neck, liver or kidney cancer. Both conserved end residues are part of each CDR3. Each record gives: J gene, D gene, clone size, V gene, CDR3 DNA, CDR3 protein. D genes are given only for firm matches. Clone size, where shown, is once, few, many, or a class for clones that have expanded.

J: TRBJ1-4
D: .
size: .
V: TRBV2
DNA: TGTGCCAGCAGTGAAGCACCGGCTAATGAAAAACTGTTTTTT
CDR3: CASSEAPANEKLFF

J: TRBJ1-1
D: .
size: .
V: TRBV5-3
DNA: TGTGCCAGAAGCTTGGTAAAGGGCCCGAACACTGAAGCTTTCTTT
CDR3: CARSLVKGPNTEAFF

J: TRBJ2-5
D: .
size: .
V: TRBV7-6
DNA: TGTGCCAGCAGCGGATCTAGGAGGGTAGAGACCCAGTACTTC
CDR3: CASSGSRRVETQYF

J: TRBJ2-7
D: .
size: .
V: TRBV28
DNA: TGTGCCAGCATCAGCAAAGCGAGGGGCGGGCTGGGCGAGCAGTACTTC
CDR3: CASISKARGGLGEQYF

J: TRBJ1-1
D: .
size: .
V: TRBV18
DNA: TGTGCCAGCTCACCACCGGGGCATGAAGCTTTCTTT
CDR3: CASSPPGHEAFF

J: TRBJ2-2
D: TRBD2
size: .
V: TRBV9
DNA: TGTGCCAGCAGCGTAGATGGCGGGAGTGGCACCGGGGAGCTGTTTTTT
CDR3: CASSVDGGSGTGELFF

J: TRBJ2-2
D: .
size: .
V: TRBV2
DNA: TGTGCCAGCAGTGATATAGGGGTAATCGTCCAGGAGAACACCGGGGAGCTGTTTTTT
CDR3: CASSDIGVIVQENTGELFF

J: TRBJ1-1
D: .
size: .
V: TRBV18
DNA: TGTGCCAGCTCACCAGGGAATCAGATCACTGAAGCTTTCTTT
CDR3: CASSPGNQITEAFF

J: TRBJ1-5
D: TRBD1
size: .
V: TRBV6-6
DNA: TGTGCCAGCAGTTCCCGACAGGGGGCTAATCAGCCCCAGCATTTT
CDR3: CASSSRQGANQPQHF

J: TRBJ2-1
D: TRBD2
size: few
V: TRBV10-1
DNA: TGCGCCAGCAGTGGTAATAGCGGGAATGAGCAGTTCTTC
CDR3: CASSGNSGNEQFF

J: TRBJ2-7
D: .
size: .
V: TRBV7-6
DNA: TGTGCCAGCAGCTTAAATCAGGCAGACATCTACGAGCAGTACTTC
CDR3: CASSLNQADIYEQYF

J: TRBJ1-1
D: .
size: .
V: TRBV6-5
DNA: TGTGCCAGCAGGGCAGCGAACACTGAAGCTTTCTTT
CDR3: CASRAANTEAFF

J: TRBJ2-1
D: .
size: .
V: TRBV30
DNA: TGTGCCTGGAGTGCCTCTACAGACCTGATCTACAATGAGCAGTTCTTC
CDR3: CAWSASTDLIYNEQFF